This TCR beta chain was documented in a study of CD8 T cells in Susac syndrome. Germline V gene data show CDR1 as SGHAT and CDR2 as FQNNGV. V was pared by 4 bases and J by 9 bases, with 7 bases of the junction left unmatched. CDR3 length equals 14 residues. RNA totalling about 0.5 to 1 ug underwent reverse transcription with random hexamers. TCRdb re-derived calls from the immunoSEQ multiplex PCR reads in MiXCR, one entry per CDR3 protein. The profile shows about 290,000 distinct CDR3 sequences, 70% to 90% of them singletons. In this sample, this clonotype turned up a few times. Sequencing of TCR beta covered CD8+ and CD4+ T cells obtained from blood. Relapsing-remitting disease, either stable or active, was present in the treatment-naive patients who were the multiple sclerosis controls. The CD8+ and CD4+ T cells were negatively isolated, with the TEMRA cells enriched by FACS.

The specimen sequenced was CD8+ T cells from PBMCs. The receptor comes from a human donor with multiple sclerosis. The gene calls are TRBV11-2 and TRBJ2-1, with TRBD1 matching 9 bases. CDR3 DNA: TGTGCCAGCAGCTCCCGGGACAGGGCCGTTGAGCAGTTCTTC. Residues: CASSSRDRAVEQFF.